This is a list of T cell receptor beta chains from one sample in a study of shared clonotypes between healthy human individuals. Only in-frame clones appear in the TCRdb table, and some are missing; sequencing was by immunoSEQ multiplex PCR. This sample has hundreds of thousands of clones, with roughly 91% found just once. Sequenced input: memory CD8+ T cells sorted from blood. Source of these receptors: a man aged 18 to 29 in good health. The CDR3 runs from the conserved cysteine through the conserved F or W. D genes are given only for firm matches. Clone size is shown for a subset of rows, as once, few, many or a class of expanded clone.

J,D,V,size,DNA,CDR3
TRBJ2-7,NA,TRBV5-1,NA,TGCGCCAGCAGCTTGAATAGTCCCTACGAGCAGTACTTC,CASSLNSPYEQYF
TRBJ1-3,NA,TRBV7-9,once,TGTGCCAGCAGCTCGAGGGTCTCTGGAAACACCATATATTTT,CASSSRVSGNTIYF
TRBJ1-3,NA,TRBV19,NA,TGTGCCAGTAGTATTTCCCGCCACAGGGTCTCTGGAAACACCATATATTTT,CASSISRHRVSGNTIYF
TRBJ1-5,NA,TRBV12-5,many,TGTGCTAGTGCCCACGGGTTCAATCAGCCCCAGCATTTT,CASAHGFNQPQHF
TRBJ2-7,TRBD2,TRBV7-9,few,TGTGCCAGCAGCTTAGAACTAGCGGGCGGCTACGAGCAGTACTTC,CASSLELAGGYEQYF
TRBJ2-7,TRBD2,TRBV9,NA,TGTGCCAGCAGCGTAGACGACGCGGGAGGGGTTACCTACGAGCAGTACTTC,CASSVDDAGGVTYEQYF
TRBJ1-2,NA,TRBV30,NA,TGTGCCTGGAGTGTACAAAGGGGGGGTCTTGGCTACACCTTC,CAWSVQRGGLGYTF
TRBJ2-3,NA,TRBV6-1,NA,TGTGCCAGCAGAGACTGGCAGACCCGCACAGATACGCAGTATTTT,CASRDWQTRTDTQYF
TRBJ2-5,NA,TRBV2,NA,TGTGCCAGCAGTGAAGCTAGGGATCAAGAGACCCAGTACTTC,CASSEARDQETQYF
TRBJ2-7,NA,TRBV19,NA,TGTGCCAGTAGTATGTCCACTGCCTACGAGCAGTACTTC,CASSMSTAYEQYF
TRBJ2-7,NA,TRBV7-3,NA,TGTGCCAGCAGCATCCTCTGGGGGGCGGAGAGCTCCTACGAGCAGTACTTC,CASSILWGAESSYEQYF
TRBJ2-7,NA,TRBV6-1,NA,TGTGCCAGCAGTGAAGGGGGGCTATACGAGCAGTACTTC,CASSEGGLYEQYF
TRBJ1-1,NA,TRBV27,once,TGTGCCAGCAGTTTGGGGGCCGGGCCTGAAGCTTTCTTT,CASSLGAGPEAFF
TRBJ2-5,TRBD1,TRBV7-4,NA,TGTGCCAGCAGCCCTCGGGGGACAGGGAACCAAGAGACCCAGTACTTC,CASSPRGTGNQETQYF
TRBJ2-1,NA,TRBV4-3,few,TGCGCCAGCAGCCAAGATTTCTTCAGTACAGCCTACAATGAGCAGTTCTTC,CASSQDFFSTAYNEQFF
TRBJ1-5,TRBD1,TRBV5-4,NA,TGTGCCAGCAGCTCAAGACAGGGGCCCAATCTCCCCCAGCATTTT,CASSSRQGPNLPQHF
TRBJ2-1,NA,TRBV13,NA,TGTGCCAGCAGCGCCCAGTCGAATGAGCAGTTCTTC,CASSAQSNEQFF
TRBJ2-7,NA,TRBV19,NA,TGTGCCAGTAGTATAGAGGCAGGGTCCCACTACGAGCAGTACTTC,CASSIEAGSHYEQYF